The 12 T cell receptor beta chains below come from one sample, sequenced in a study of T cells in narcolepsy. Using immunoSEQ multiplex PCR, the repertoire was profiled, and TCRdb retains in-frame clones only, with some absent. The repertoire consists of 20,000 to 25,000 clones, with around 90% occurring once and the leading ten covering approximately 1%. Sequencing was done on a sample of CD45RA- memory CD4+ T cells from PBMCs. Receptors were obtained from a human donor with narcolepsy.

As regards this clone: At one end, the junction sequence differs from germline, possibly due to a read error. The chain carries TRBV7-7 and TRBJ2-2; D might be TRBD1 (6 bases). The length of the CDR3 is 13 residues. Per the germline V gene, CDR1 is SSHAT and CDR2 is FNYEAQ (reference sequence). The CDR3 is CASRGQNTGELFF. CDR3 nucleotides: TGTGCTAGCAGGGGCCAGAACACCGGGGAGCTGTTTTTT.

The chain is built from TRBV15 and TRBJ2-7; TRBD1 might be the D (6 bases). This CDR3 has 14 amino acids. Germline V gene lookup returns CDR1 LNHNV and CDR2 YYDKDF (reference sequence). Trimming left V 4 bases short and J 0 bases short, with 10 bases between. The CDR3 sequence: CATSTTGSSYEQYF. The CDR3 DNA sequence: TGTGCCACCAGCACTACAGGGAGCTCCTACGAGCAGTACTTC. The variable domain in full, completed from reference TRBV15 and TRBJ2-7, reads DAMVIQNPRYQVTQFGKPVTLSCSQTLNHNVMYWYQQKSSQAPKLLFHYYDKDFNNEADTPDNFQSRRPNTSFCFLDIRSPGLGDTAMYLCATSTTGSSYEQYFGPGTRLTVT.

This clone was picked up one time. The chain uses TRBV6-5 and TRBJ2-7; 7 nucleotides agree with TRBD1. The J segment lost 2 bases and the V segment lost 2 bases, leaving 9 bases of the junction unmatched. The CDR3 runs to 16 residues. Germline CDR1 and CDR2: MNHEY and SVGAGI. The CDR3 reads CASSYASRQGPYEQYF. In DNA, the CDR3 is TGTGCCAGCAGTTACGCATCTCGACAGGGCCCCTACGAGCAGTACTTC.

V gene TRBV27 combines with J gene TRBJ2-7; D might be TRBD2 (6 bases). CDR1 MNHEY and CDR2 SMNVEV come from the germline V gene (reference sequence). The CDR3 contains 18 residues. The V end lost 2 bases, the J end lost 0 bases, and 20 bases lay between the germline ends. The CDR3 protein is CASSLKLSGTYFSYEQYF. The CDR3 nucleotides are TGTGCCAGCAGTTTAAAGTTGTCGGGGACTTATTTCTCCTACGAGCAGTACTTC.

The chain has TRBV7-2 and TRBJ1-4; TRBD1 matches 7 bases. Germline trimming cut 3 bases from V and 4 bases from J; bases unmatched to any gene: 8. The CDR3 covers 16 residues. Per the germline V gene, CDR1 is SGHTA and CDR2 is FQGNSA. CDR3 amino acids: CASSFDADRFNEKLFF. In DNA, the CDR3 is TGTGCCAGCAGCTTTGACGCGGACAGGTTTAATGAAAAACTGTTTTTT.

The V and J genes are TRBV11-2 and TRBJ2-3; no clear D gene. From germline, CDR1 is SGHAT and CDR2 FQNNGV. The CDR3 is 15 amino acids. V lost 3 bases and J 4 bases, leaving 14 bases between the germline ends. The CDR3, as DNA: TGTGCCAGCAGCTTGTGGGTACTCTCGGCAGATACGCAGTATTTT. It yields the protein CASSLWVLSADTQYF. The complete variable domain, with remaining parts taken from reference TRBV11-2 and TRBJ2-3, reads EAGVAQSPRYKIIEKRQSVAFWCNPISGHATLYWYQQILGQGPKLLIQFQNNGVVDDSQLPKDRFSAERLKGVDSTLKIQPAKLEDSAVYLCASSLWVLSADTQYFGPGTRLTVL.

The chain employs TRBV28 and TRBJ2-5; possible D gene TRBD2, 7 bases. Deletions cut 5 bases from V and 2 bases from J, with 18 bases between. The CDR3 consists of 16 residues. CDR1 MDHEN and CDR2 SYDVKM come from the germline V gene. CDR3 DNA sequence: TGTGCCAGCAGTCGTGGGCGGGGGCCTAGTCAAGAGACCCAGTACTTC. This sequence encodes CASSRGRGPSQETQYF. Combining the CDR3 with reference TRBV28 and TRBJ2-5 gives the whole variable domain DVKVTQSSRYLVKRTGEKVFLECVQDMDHENMFWYRQDPGLGLRLIYFSYDVKMKEKGDIPEGYSVSREKKERFSLILESASTNQTSMYLCASSRGRGPSQETQYFGPGTRLLVL.

This chain joins TRBV29-1 and TRBJ2-7; 11 bases line up with TRBD1. The CDR3 is 14 amino acids. With V trimmed by 5 bases and J by 5 bases, 8 bases remained unmatched. Germline values: CDR1 SQVTM, CDR2 ANQGSEA. Written as DNA, the CDR3 is TGCAGCGTTTCAACCGGGACAGGGGGTCACGAGCAGTACTTC. It encodes CSVSTGTGGHEQYF.

The V gene is TRBV25-1, the J gene TRBJ2-3; D unresolved. Germline V gene lookup returns CDR1 MGHDK and CDR2 SYGVNS. The CDR3 runs to 15 residues. The ends were cut back, 2 bases at V and 1 base at J, with 10 bases in the middle. The CDR3 nucleotides read TGTGCCAGCAGTGAAAGGCTAGTGGGCACAGATACGCAGTATTTT. Translated, it gives CASSERLVGTDTQYF.

This chain uses TRBV10-3 with TRBJ1-2; 8 bases map to TRBD1. This CDR3 region has 14 residues. The V gene's germline CDR1 is ENHRY and CDR2 SYGVKD. With V trimmed by 5 bases and J by 4 bases, 6 bases remained unmatched. The DNA for the CDR3 is TGTGCCATCAGTACGGACAGGGTGATCTATGGCTACACCTTC. Its protein product is CAISTDRVIYGYTF.

The genes are TRBV2 and TRBJ2-7, with TRBD1 identical over 9 bases. V was clipped by 7 bases and J by 3 bases; unmatched bases: 4. The CDR3 covers 13 residues. Germline CDR1 SNHLY, CDR2 FYNNEI. Here the CDR3 DNA reads TGTGCCAGCAAGCGGGACAGGGACTACGAGCAGTACTTC. Translated: CASKRDRDYEQYF. The entire variable domain, with the rest obtained from reference TRBV2 and TRBJ2-7, is as follows: EPEVTQTPSHQVTQMGQEVILRCVPISNHLYFYWYRQILGQKVEFLVSFYNNEISEKSEIFDDQFSVERPDGSNFTLKIRSTKLEDSAMYFCASKRDRDYEQYFGPGTRLTVT.

J is TRBJ2-1 and V is TRBV29-1; 11 nucleotides match TRBD2. Germline trimming cut 0 bases from V and 3 bases from J; bases unmatched to any gene: 16. Germline-derived CDR1 and CDR2 are SQVTM and ANQGSEA. This CDR3 spans 20 amino acids. CDR3 DNA: TGCAGCGTTGAAGACGGGGCGGTTCGGCTAGCGGGAGGATTCTACAATGAGCAGTTCTTC. This translates into CSVEDGAVRLAGGFYNEQFF.